This TCR beta chain was obtained from a study of blood T cell repertoires in COVID-19. Study background: Samples representing acute and convalescent COVID-19 were sourced from the United States, Italy and Spain. T cells, B-cell-depleted T cells, or PBMCs provided the cDNA or gDNA that served as material.

Study processing details: Amplification of reference gene primers provided the estimated nucleated cell counts. Clones were read by immunoSEQ multiplex PCR, and TCRdb kept only the in-frame ones, dropping some. V and J calls and clone size come straight from that table; D and trimming were deduced from the DNA. The sample lists around 160,000 clones; approximately 78% were seen once. V gave up 0 bases and J gave up 9 bases, with 12 bases separating them. CDR3 length equals 15 residues. Germline assignment: CDR1 LGHNA and CDR2 YNFKEQ. The gene calls are TRBV4-2 and TRBJ1-6; D might be TRBD1 (5 bases). The TCR sequence derives from a human donor with acute or convalescent COVID-19. The donor label of this sample is uncertain. The specimen was peripheral blood. The CDR3 sequence: CASSQDPGNRSPLHF. For the CDR3, the DNA is TGTGCCAGCAGCCAAGATCCAGGGAACCGTTCACCCCTCCACTTT.